This entry lists 9 T cell receptor beta chains sequenced from one sample in a study of T cell therapy after organ transplantation. Measured with immunoSEQ multiplex PCR; TCRdb has only the in-frame clones, and not every one. This table has 51,000 or so clones, roughly 93% appearing once. These receptors' targets are unknown. The sequences come from CD8+ T cells from blood, collected before autologous CMV-specific T cell therapy. The receptor set was obtained from a human patient who had received a solid organ transplant and had CMV disease.

The chain couples TRBV29-1 to TRBJ2-2; 7 bases fit TRBD2. Losses at the gene ends were 7 bases for V and 0 bases for J; bases not matched to a gene: 2. Germline V gene lookup returns CDR1 SQVTM and CDR2 ANQGSEA. The CDR3 extends over 13 amino acids. The DNA of the CDR3 is TGCAGCGGGGAGGGGTCGAACACCGGGGAGCTGTTTTTT. This gives the protein CSGEGSNTGELFF.

A remark on this clone: The junction departs from germline at one end; a sequencing error may be responsible. V is TRBV29-1 and J is TRBJ1-3; a possible D gene is TRBD1 (6 bases). The CDR3 length is 12 residues. The germline CDR1 and CDR2 sequences are SQVTM and ANQGSEA. The CDR3 nucleotides are TGTGGGGGGGCTCTTTCTGGAAACACCATATATTTT. Protein sequence: CGGALSGNTIYF. Combining the CDR3 with reference TRBV29-1 and TRBJ1-3 gives the whole variable domain SAVISQKPSRDICQRGTSLTIQCQVDSQVTMMFWYRQQPGQSLTLIATANQGSEATYESGFVIDKFPISRPNLTFSTLTVSNMSPEDSSIYLCGGALSGNTIYFGEGSWLTVV.

This sequence joins TRBV7-3 and TRBJ2-5, with 11 bases aligning to TRBD1. J gave up 5 bases and V 5 bases, and 7 bases lay outside the gene matches. CDR1 and CDR2 from the germline V gene are SGHTA and FQGTGA. The CDR3 covers 15 residues. The CDR3 DNA sequence: TGTGCCAGCAGCGTCGGGACAGGGGGTATGGAGACCCAGTACTTC. Its translation is CASSVGTGGMETQYF.

For this clone: Germline and junction disagree at one end, which may indicate a read error. In DNA form, the CDR3 reads TGTGCCAGCAGTGATCGGCCCGACACCTACAGGTTC. Amino acid sequence: CASSDRPDTYRF. The V call is TRBV2, the J call TRBJ2-7; the D gene is possibly TRBD1 (5 bases). The CDR3 extends over 12 amino acids. Germline V gene lookup returns CDR1 SNHLY and CDR2 FYNNEI.

The chain is built from TRBV5-1 and TRBJ1-5; TRBD1 might be the D (5 bases). This CDR3 is 16 amino acids long. Trimming stripped 0 bases from V and 1 base from J, with 11 bases between. The germline V gene encodes CDR1 SGHRS and CDR2 YFSETQ. The CDR3 DNA is TGCGCCAGCAGCTTGGGGCCCGCAGGGAGCAATCAGCCCCAGCATTTT. Its translation: CASSLGPAGSNQPQHF.

This clone has only one observation. This chain connects TRBV27 to TRBJ2-7; D may be TRBD1 (6 bases). The CDR3 contains 14 residues. Germline V gene sequence: CDR1 MNHEY, CDR2 SMNVEV (reference sequence). Trimming left V 6 bases short and J 7 bases short, with 19 bases between. In DNA form, the CDR3 reads TGTGCCAGCAGCCCCAGGACAGCCGCGTGGGAGCAGTACTTC. Translating it yields CASSPRTAAWEQYF.

The V call is TRBV6-5, the J call TRBJ1-6; possible D gene TRBD1, 5 bases. The CDR3 loop spans 13 amino acids. The V end was cut by 2 bases, the J end by 18 bases, with 17 bases between. In germline, CDR1 is MNHEY, CDR2 SVGAGI. The CDR3 is CASSYLETDTRHF. The CDR3 nucleotides are TGTGCCAGCAGTTACCTGGAAACGGACACACGCCACTTT.

CDR3 nucleotides: TGTGCCAGCAGTCCTACCGGGACAGGGTCTCACTCACCCCTCCACTTT. Translated, it gives CASSPTGTGSHSPLHF. The chain employs TRBV27 and TRBJ1-6, with 9 bases aligning to TRBD1. The CDR3 consists of 16 residues. Germline V CDR1 and CDR2: MNHEY, SMNVEV (reference sequence). After removal of 5 bases from V and 10 bases from J, the junction contained 12 bases not matched to a gene.

The rearrangement joins TRBV5-5 to TRBJ2-7; D possibly corresponds to TRBD1 (6 bases). With 6 bases removed from V and 7 bases from J, the gap between germline ends came to 17 bases. Germline assignment: CDR1 SGHKS and CDR2 YYEKEE (reference sequence). The CDR3 loop spans 13 amino acids. The CDR3 DNA reads TGTGCCAGCACGGGACACGATTCCTGGGAGCAGTACTTC. Its protein product is CASTGHDSWEQYF.